This TCR beta chain was sequenced for a study of naive and memory T cell subsets. Study-wide results and caveats: Over 95% of naive TCR sequences appeared only once, unlike memory subsets.

As regards this clonotype: The antigen remains unidentified.

Two oligonucleotides, mixed equimolar, formed the beta constant-region primer covering TRBC1 and TRBC2. Ligated cDNA was amplified by four rounds of PCR with nested alpha and beta constant-region primers and SP2. MiXCR was run by TCRdb on the UMI-ligation and nested PCR reads, yielding one entry per CDR3 protein. Counted here are 95,000 to 150,000 distinct CDR3 sequences, over 30% occurring once; the ten biggest clones make up approximately 0.9%. This receptor was identified in a human donor in good health. Sequencing was performed on central memory CD4+ T cells from blood.

The CDR3 nucleotides read TGTGCCAGCAGTTTATGGGACTCGGGGGAGCAGTACTTC. Residues: CASSLWDSGEQYF. The rearrangement joins TRBV27 to TRBJ2-7; the D gene is possibly TRBD2 (6 bases). The germline V gene has CDR1 MNHEY and CDR2 SMNVEV (reference sequence). CDR3 length: 13 amino acids. V was pared by 1 base and J by 7 bases, with 11 bases between.